The 20 T cell receptor beta chains below come from one sample, sequenced in a study of shared clonotypes between healthy human individuals. Positive CCR7 selection of CD45RO-negative cells yielded the naive CD8 cells, and terminally differentiated effector memory CD45RA+ cells were excluded. Profiled with immunoSEQ multiplex PCR; TCRdb holds only in-frame clones, not every one. The data show some 1,900,000 clones, just under 95% seen once. Sequenced input: naive CD8+ T cells sorted from blood. These receptors came from a man aged 18 to 29 in good health.

The rearrangement uses TRBV6-6 and TRBJ2-7; weak D call: TRBD2 (6 bases). The V end lost 3 bases, the J end lost 4 bases, and 13 bases lay between the germline ends. The germline V gene encodes CDR1 MNHNY and CDR2 SVGAGI (reference sequence). The CDR3 length is 14 residues. The CDR3 region has the DNA TGTGCCAGCAGTTATCCGGGAAGCGGGTACGAGCAGTACTTC. Protein sequence: CASSYPGSGYEQYF.

The gene calls are TRBV2 and TRBJ2-2, with 9 bases lining up with TRBD2. CDR1 and CDR2 (germline): SNHLY, FYNNEI. J lost 4 bases, V lost 5 bases, and 8 bases had no gene match. This CDR3 comprises 16 residues. The CDR3 coding sequence is TGTGCCAGCAGTCCCCGGGATAGCGGGGGCACCGGGGAGCTGTTTTTT. Protein sequence: CASSPRDSGGTGELFF.

Concerning this clone: Mismatch with germline at one junction end may stem from a read error. The gene calls are TRBV15 and TRBJ1-1, with 7 positions matching TRBD1. CDR1 is LNHNV and CDR2 is YYDKDF in the germline V gene (reference sequence). This CDR3 is built from 15 residues. The CDR3 sequence: CATSRDRALNTEAFF. The CDR3 nucleotides are TGTGCCACCAGCCGAGACAGGGCACTGAACACTGAAGCTTTCTTT.

The rearrangement links TRBV5-4 to TRBJ2-1; 7 bases map to TRBD1. Unmatched junction bases numbered 7, after V lost 2 bases and J lost 8 bases. The V gene's germline CDR1 is SGHNT and CDR2 YYREEE (reference sequence). This CDR3 region has 14 residues. CDR3 in DNA: TGTGCCAGCAGCTTTTCAGGGGGTTACGATGAGCAGTTCTTC. It yields the protein CASSFSGGYDEQFF. Looking up the rest from reference TRBV5-4 and TRBJ2-1 gives the full variable domain: ETGVTQSPTHLIKTRGQQVTLRCSSQSGHNTVSWYQQALGQGPQFIFQYYREEENGRGNFPPRFSGLQFPNYSSELNVNALELDDSALYLCASSFSGGYDEQFFGPGTRLTVL.

The V call is TRBV10-1, the J call TRBJ2-7; 8 nucleotides line up with TRBD2. J lost 7 bases, V lost 10 bases, and 12 bases had no gene match. The CDR3 spans 13 residues. Germline-derived CDR1 and CDR2 are WNHNN and SYGVQD (reference sequence). CDR3 DNA: TGCGCCACCAAACTAGCGGCACATCATGAGCAGTACTTC. It yields the protein CATKLAAHHEQYF.

V gene TRBV6-5 combines with J gene TRBJ2-1; 13 bases line up with TRBD2. V dropped 2 bases and J dropped 7; count of bases not matched to a gene: 5. The CDR3 sequence is 16 residues long. Germline values: CDR1 MNHEY, CDR2 SVGAGI. The CDR3 region has the DNA TGTGCCAGCAGTTACCCAAGGGGACTAGCGGGAAATGAGCAGTTCTTC. Amino acids: CASSYPRGLAGNEQFF.

This rearrangement joins TRBV7-9 to TRBJ1-2; D not resolved. The CDR3 has 11 residues. V lost 0 bases and J 8 bases, leaving 4 bases between the germline ends. Germline CDR1 SEHNR, CDR2 FQNEAQ (reference sequence). CDR3 nucleotide sequence: TGTGCCAGCAGCTTAGCCGGGGGCTACACCTTC. Amino acid sequence: CASSLAGGYTF.

V usage is TRBV30 and J usage is TRBJ2-1; D unclear. CDR1 is GTSNPN and CDR2 is SVGIG in the germline V gene (reference sequence). V lost 2 bases and J lost 6, with 11 bases in between. CDR3 size: 13 residues. The CDR3 protein is CAWSPSPFNEQFF. The CDR3 coding sequence is TGTGCCTGGAGTCCCTCCCCCTTCAATGAGCAGTTCTTC.

This chain uses TRBV2 with TRBJ2-2; perhaps TRBD2 as D (6 bases). Germline V CDR1 and CDR2: SNHLY, FYNNEI. The CDR3 has 17 amino acids. Trimming removed 6 bases from V and 2 bases from J, with 19 bases in between. The CDR3 DNA reads as TGTGCCAGCAGCTACCACCGGGACTCCCTTAACACCGGGGAGCTGTTTTTT. Its translation: CASSYHRDSLNTGELFF.

In regard to this clone: At the DNA level, this CDR3 is encoded by other sequences in the same sample as well. The chain couples TRBV28 to TRBJ1-1; D remains ambiguous. The V end was cut by 2 bases, the J end by 3 bases, with 13 bases between. Germline CDR1 and CDR2: MDHEN and SYDVKM. The CDR3 loop spans 15 amino acids. DNA of the CDR3: TGTGCCAGCAGTTTAAGTCCGAGAGGTGACACTGAAGCTTTCTTT. This gives the protein CASSLSPRGDTEAFF.

The chain is built from TRBV5-6 and TRBJ2-7; 7 bases are a match to TRBD2. V was pared by 1 base and J by 5 bases, with 12 bases of the junction left unmatched. Germline lookup yields CDR1 SGHDT and CDR2 YYEEEE. CDR3 length: 16 amino acids. The CDR3 spells CASSLSGGPAWNEQYF. The DNA of the CDR3 is TGTGCCAGCAGCTTGTCGGGGGGACCCGCCTGGAACGAGCAGTACTTC.

The rearrangement joins TRBV4-1 to TRBJ2-2; D ambiguous. Germline-derived CDR1 and CDR2 are MGHRA and YSYEKL. Trimming pared 4 bases from V and 2 bases from J, leaving 8 bases between. This CDR3 spans 14 amino acids. DNA for the CDR3: TGCGCCAGCAGCCCGACATCAAACACCGGGGAGCTGTTTTTT. It specifies CASSPTSNTGELFF.

The genes are TRBV19 and TRBJ2-7, with 8 bases lining up with TRBD1. In germline, CDR1 is LNHDA, CDR2 SQIVND (reference sequence). This CDR3 is 14 amino acids long. V shed 10 bases, J shed 0 bases, and the junction held 8 bases outside the gene matches. CDR3 DNA: TGTGCCACCTCAGGGGGCCTGGACTCCTACGAGCAGTACTTC. Amino acids: CATSGGLDSYEQYF.

The chain joins TRBV6-5 to TRBJ1-2, with D perhaps TRBD1 (5 bases). Trimming stripped 0 bases from V and 7 bases from J, with 15 bases between. Germline V CDR1 and CDR2: MNHEY, SVGAGI. This CDR3 has 15 amino acids. The CDR3: CASSYSSEGMAGYTF. The CDR3 DNA is TGTGCCAGCAGTTACTCGAGTGAGGGGATGGCTGGCTACACCTTC.

The rearrangement links TRBV2 to TRBJ2-2, with 9 bases identical to TRBD2. V lost 3 bases and J lost 7; bases outside the gene matches: 9. Germline loops: CDR1 SNHLY, CDR2 FYNNEI. The CDR3 totals 16 residues. Here the CDR3 reads CASSEGAGGPNGELFF. For the CDR3, the DNA is TGTGCCAGCAGTGAGGGGGCGGGAGGGCCAAACGGGGAGCTGTTTTTT.

V and J are TRBV4-3 and TRBJ2-2; 10 nucleotides line up with TRBD2. CDR3 length: 17 residues. Per germline, CDR1 LGHNA and CDR2 YSLEER. Unmatched junction bases numbered 7, after V lost 0 bases and J lost 6 bases. CDR3 in DNA: TGCGCCAGCAGCCAAGAAGGGAGCGGGAGGGGGGCCGGGGAGCTGTTTTTT. Amino acid sequence: CASSQEGSGRGAGELFF.

Remarks on this clone: This CDR3 is also generated by other DNA sequences in the sample. DNA for the CDR3: TGTGCCAGCAGGGTTGACGGTTCCTACGAGCAGTACTTC. Residues: CASRVDGSYEQYF. The V and J genes are TRBV6-1 and TRBJ2-7, with no clear D. The CDR3 loop spans 13 amino acids. The germline V gene encodes CDR1 MNHNS and CDR2 SASEGT. Trimming left V 6 bases short and J 1 base short, with 10 bases between.

This chain links TRBV19 with TRBJ1-1; 9 bases map to TRBD1. This CDR3 has 15 amino acids. In germline, CDR1 is LNHDA, CDR2 SQIVND (reference sequence). Losses at the gene ends were 7 bases for V and 3 bases for J; bases not matched to a gene: 9. This CDR3 is CASILRQGVDTEAFF. CDR3 in DNA: TGTGCCAGTATCCTTCGACAGGGGGTGGACACTGAAGCTTTCTTT.

The V and J genes are TRBV11-2 and TRBJ1-3, with 8 bases that match TRBD1. V trimming: 4 bases; J trimming: 4 bases; junction bases outside the gene matches: 9. The CDR3 loop spans 16 amino acids. Germline values: CDR1 SGHAT, CDR2 FQNNGV. The CDR3: CASSSLRTGSGNTIYF. The CDR3 DNA reads TGTGCCAGCAGCTCCCTACGGACAGGGAGCGGAAACACCATATATTTT.

Points on this clone: Other DNA sequences from this sample encode an identical CDR3 as well. V gene TRBV27 combines with J gene TRBJ2-7; TRBD1 matches at 8 bases. J gave up 2 bases and V 3 bases, and 3 bases lay outside the gene matches. Germline-derived CDR1 and CDR2 are MNHEY and SMNVEV (reference sequence). The CDR3 extends over 14 amino acids. CDR3 in DNA: TGTGCCAGCAGTTTCAGGGGGCCCCCCTACGAGCAGTACTTC. Protein product: CASSFRGPPYEQYF.